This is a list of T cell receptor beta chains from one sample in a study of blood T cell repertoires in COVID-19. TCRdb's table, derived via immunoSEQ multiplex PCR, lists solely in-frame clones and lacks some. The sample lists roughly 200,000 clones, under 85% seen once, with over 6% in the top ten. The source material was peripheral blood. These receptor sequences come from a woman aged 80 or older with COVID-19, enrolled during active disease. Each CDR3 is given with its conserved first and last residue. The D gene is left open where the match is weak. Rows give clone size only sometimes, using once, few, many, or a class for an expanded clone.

TGTGCCAGTACCGTTGGACAGGGAAATCAGCCCCAGCATTTT	CASTVGQGNQPQHF	TRBD1	TRBV19	TRBJ1-5	-
TGCAGTGCTGGACAGGGGGTCGAGCAGTACTTC	CSAGQGVEQYF	TRBD1	TRBV20-1	TRBJ2-7	-
TGTGCCAGCAGCGCCCGGGACTGGACCTACGAGCAGTACTTC	CASSARDWTYEQYF	-	TRBV9	TRBJ2-7	-
TGTGCCAGCAGCTTCCAGTACAATGAGCAGTTCTTC	CASSFQYNEQFF	-	TRBV7-9	TRBJ2-1	once
TGCAGCGTTGAGTCCTCCGAGGGCAGCATCATTTGGGGCTATGGCTACACCTTC	CSVESSEGSIIWGYGYTF	-	TRBV29-1	TRBJ1-2	-
TGTGCCAGCAGTTTAATTCCGGGGTCCTGGGATTCACCCCTCCACTTT	CASSLIPGSWDSPLHF	-	TRBV27	TRBJ1-6	-
TGTGCCAGTAGTATGGCAGGGGGCGAGTCACCCCTCCACTTT	CASSMAGGESPLHF	TRBD1	TRBV19	TRBJ1-6	-
TGTGCCAGCATACGCCAACCGGGACACGGGTCACAGCCCCAGCATTTT	CASIRQPGHGSQPQHF	-	TRBV19	TRBJ1-5	-
TGTGCCAGCAGCGGGTTTGGGCCGTCCGAGGAGCTGTTTTTT	CASSGFGPSEELFF	-	TRBV3-1/TRBV3-2	TRBJ2-2	-
TGTGCCAGCAGTTTATGGCGGGGAGGGGTATACGAGCAGTACTTC	CASSLWRGGVYEQYF	TRBD2	TRBV28	TRBJ2-7	-
TGTGCCAGCACCCCGAGAAGCTCTGGAAACACCATATATTTT	CASTPRSSGNTIYF	-	TRBV3-1/TRBV3-2	TRBJ1-3	-
TGTGCCAGCAGCGTCGGACTAGCGGCCACAGATACGCAGTATTTT	CASSVGLAATDTQYF	TRBD2	TRBV9	TRBJ2-3	-
TGTGCCAGCAGACCGACAGGGTTGGAGACCCAGTACTTC	CASRPTGLETQYF	TRBD1	TRBV28	TRBJ2-5	few
TGTGCCAGCAGCATGACAGGGGGTGAAGAGACCCAGTACTTC	CASSMTGGEETQYF	TRBD1	TRBV5-4	TRBJ2-5	-
TGTGCCAGCAGCTTGGCAGCAACTAATGAAAAACTGTTTTTT	CASSLAATNEKLFF	-	TRBV5-5	TRBJ1-4	-
TGTGCCAGCAGCGTAGGCTCGGGGGTCTACTATGGCTACACCTTC	CASSVGSGVYYGYTF	-	TRBV9	TRBJ1-2	-
TGTGCCAGCAGTTTACGGGTTTCTCAGCCCCAGCATTTT	CASSLRVSQPQHF	-	TRBV27	TRBJ1-5	-
TGTGCCAGCAGTCCAGGGTCCTCGTCAGAGACCCAGTACTTC	CASSPGSSSETQYF	-	TRBV2	TRBJ2-5	-
TGTGCCAGCAGTTCCGGGACAAAAAGGCAGCCCCAGCATTTT	CASSSGTKRQPQHF	-	TRBV27	TRBJ1-5	-
TGCAGCGTTGAAGGTAGCTCTGGGGCCAACGTCCTGACTTTC	CSVEGSSGANVLTF	-	TRBV29-1	TRBJ2-6	once
TGCGCCAGCAGCCCGATGACAGGAATCGGTGGCTACACCTTC	CASSPMTGIGGYTF	-	TRBV5-1	TRBJ1-2	-
TGTGCCAGCAGCCTAGCTCCCGGGACAGACTCTTCCAATGAGCAGTTCTTC	CASSLAPGTDSSNEQFF	TRBD1	TRBV5-4	TRBJ2-1	-
TGTGCCAGCAGCTCCGGACAGTTCTATGGCTACACCTTC	CASSSGQFYGYTF	-	TRBV7-2	TRBJ1-2	-
TGTGCCAGCAGCTTCGGACAGCTTAGCAATCAGCCCCAGCATTTT	CASSFGQLSNQPQHF	-	TRBV7-9	TRBJ1-5	-
TGTGCCAGCAGCTACCGACAGGGAGATGAAAAACTGTTTTTT	CASSYRQGDEKLFF	TRBD1	TRBV5-4	TRBJ1-4	-
TGTGCCAGCAGCTCGACAGGGTACGAGCAGTACTTC	CASSSTGYEQYF	TRBD1	TRBV3-1/TRBV3-2	TRBJ2-7	-
TGTGCCAGCAGTCTAGGACAAATCCTGAATGAAAAACTGTTTTTT	CASSLGQILNEKLFF	-	TRBV2	TRBJ1-4	-
TGTGCCAGCAGCCCAGGTAGCGGCTCCTACAATGAGCAGTTCTTC	CASSPGSGSYNEQFF	-	TRBV14	TRBJ2-1	-
TGTGCCAGCAGCCGCGGGACCGGAAGCAATCAGCCCCAGCATTTT	CASSRGTGSNQPQHF	-	TRBV3-1/TRBV3-2	TRBJ1-5	once
TGTGCCAGCAGTCCTCCGGGACAGCGGCGGTCACCCCTCCACTTT	CASSPPGQRRSPLHF	TRBD1	TRBV28	TRBJ1-6	-
TGTGCCAGCAGTTACTCGTGGGGCGGCTACGAGCAGTACTTC	CASSYSWGGYEQYF	-	TRBV6-5	TRBJ2-7	-
TGCGCCAGCAGCTTGAAGATCGGGGGGGACACTGAAGCTTTCTTT	CASSLKIGGDTEAFF	-	TRBV5-1	TRBJ1-1	-
TGTGCCAGCAGCTTTTATACAGGGGCCTATGGCTACACCTTC	CASSFYTGAYGYTF	TRBD1	TRBV7-9	TRBJ1-2	-
TGTGCCACCAGTGAGGGCAGGGTACGTATAATTGGGACCCAGTACTTC	CATSEGRVRIIGTQYF	-	TRBV24-1	TRBJ2-5	-
TGTGCCAGCAGCCAAGATTGGGACAGGAGTCCCTCTGGAAACACCATATATTTT	CASSQDWDRSPSGNTIYF	TRBD1	TRBV4-2	TRBJ1-3	-
TGTGCCAGCAGCTTGGATCCGGGGGGCGGCTACACCTTC	CASSLDPGGGYTF	-	TRBV5-6	TRBJ1-2	-
TGTGCCAGCTCACCTGGGACTAGCGGTAGCACAGATACGCAGTATTTT	CASSPGTSGSTDTQYF	TRBD2	TRBV18	TRBJ2-3	-
TGCGCCAGCAGTCAATATGTGCGGAGGGAGGTGGGTCCGGCAGATACGCAGTATTTT	CASSQYVRREVGPADTQYF	-	TRBV23-1	TRBJ2-3	-
TGTGCCAGCAGTCTGGGGACAGCTGGGGAACTGTTTTTT	CASSLGTAGELFF	TRBD1	TRBV28	TRBJ1-4	-
TGCGCCAGCAGCTTGGGAGGGTCGTGGATTGAAAAACTGTTTTTT	CASSLGGSWIEKLFF	-	TRBV5-1	TRBJ1-4	-